This TCR beta chain comes out of a study of beta chain features in type 1 diabetes. Donors contributed one heparinised blood draw apiece, averaging about 116 mL. V dropped 5 bases and J dropped 3 bases, with 17 bases sitting between them. The CDR3 has 15 residues. Per the germline V gene, CDR1 is SGHVS and CDR2 is FQNEAQ. Concerning this clone itself: Antigen: not known.

All of the isolated RNA was reverse transcribed, so expressed TCRB transcripts were sequenced. Sequencing was performed with immunoSEQ multiplex PCR; in TCRdb, only in-frame clones are kept and a portion is missing. The repertoire consists of about 640,000 clones, with around an eighth occurring once and the leading ten covering around 0.12%. Study-level points and caveats: Significant though moderate, a shortening of TCRB CDR3s appeared in all four CD4+ subsets of Type 1 diabetes patients. Compared with healthy donors, patients appeared to share more similar naive, central memory and regulatory TCRB repertoires.

Sequenced material: naive CD4+ T cells from blood. This clonotype was sampled from a man aged 30 to 45 with type 1 diabetes. The chain is built from TRBV7-8 and TRBJ2-7, with D possibly matching TRBD1 (5 bases). Written as DNA, the CDR3 is TGTGCCAGCAGCCCCAGAGTGGGGCTGGTCTACGAGCAGTACTTC. Residues: CASSPRVGLVYEQYF.